This T cell receptor beta chain was captured by sequencing in a study of blood T cell repertoires in COVID-19. Per the authors' pipeline: Amplification of reference gene primers provided the estimated nucleated cell counts. Clones were sequenced by immunoSEQ multiplex PCR, and TCRdb holds only the in-frame ones, with some missing. V, J and clone size are those of that table, while D and trimming were read from the DNA. The sample carries about 200,000 clones, 65% to 90% recorded once. Trimming removed 3 bases from V and 0 bases from J, with 12 bases in between. The CDR3 loop spans 16 amino acids. From germline, CDR1 is ENHRY and CDR2 SYGVKD.

The receptor was derived from a human donor in a cohort sampled during active COVID-19. The sample comprised peripheral blood. The chain employs TRBV10-3 and TRBJ2-4; TRBD1 is a possible D gene (5 bases). CDR3 coding DNA: TGTGCCATCAGTGATCACGACAGCCTAGCCAAAAACATTCAGTACTTC. Translated: CAISDHDSLAKNIQYF.